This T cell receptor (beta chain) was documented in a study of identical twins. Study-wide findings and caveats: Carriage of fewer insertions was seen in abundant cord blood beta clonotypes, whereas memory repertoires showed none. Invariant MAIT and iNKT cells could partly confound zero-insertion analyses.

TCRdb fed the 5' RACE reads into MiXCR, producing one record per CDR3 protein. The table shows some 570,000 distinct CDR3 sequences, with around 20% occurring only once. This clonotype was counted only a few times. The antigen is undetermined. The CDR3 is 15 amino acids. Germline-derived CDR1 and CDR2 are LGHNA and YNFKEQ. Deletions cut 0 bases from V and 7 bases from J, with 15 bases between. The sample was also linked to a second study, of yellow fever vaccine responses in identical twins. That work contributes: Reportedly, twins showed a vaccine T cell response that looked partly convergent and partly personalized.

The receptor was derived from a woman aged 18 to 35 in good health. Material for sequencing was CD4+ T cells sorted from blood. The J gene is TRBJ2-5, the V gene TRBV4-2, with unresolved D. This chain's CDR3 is CASSQELSTPSTQYF. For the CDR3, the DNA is TGTGCCAGCAGCCAAGAACTTAGTACCCCCTCGACCCAGTACTTC.